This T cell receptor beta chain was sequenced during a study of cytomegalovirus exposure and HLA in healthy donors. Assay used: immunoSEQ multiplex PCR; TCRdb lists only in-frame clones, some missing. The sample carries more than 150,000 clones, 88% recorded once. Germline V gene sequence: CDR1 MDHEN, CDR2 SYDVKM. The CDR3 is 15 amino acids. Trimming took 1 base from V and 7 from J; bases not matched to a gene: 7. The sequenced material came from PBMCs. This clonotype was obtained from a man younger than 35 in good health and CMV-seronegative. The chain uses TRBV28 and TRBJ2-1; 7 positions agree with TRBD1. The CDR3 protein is CASSLYGRGMNEQFF. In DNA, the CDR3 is TGTGCCAGCAGTTTATATGGCAGGGGGATGAATGAGCAGTTCTTC.